What follows describes a single T cell receptor beta chain. This clone was picked up one time. What this receptor recognizes is not known. No base qualities exist here, and no much larger clone lies one base off it. Separate from the approximately 670-subject first cohort, the validation cohort of roughly 130 subjects was the group to which the donors belonged. The library was prepared using the immunoSEQ multiplex PCR assay. Per the original workflow: A statistical classification framework was developed to diagnose cytomegalovirus status using the catalog of TCR beta chain sequences. TCRdb stores this immuneACCESS table with in-frame sequences only. Part of the clones is absent; in the studies checked, under half of the shortfall reflects unresolved V genes, and no reason is known for the rest. V and J calls plus clone size are reproduced from that table; the DNA served to infer D and trimming. The sample has some 84,000 clones on record, under 95% of them singletons. Around 2.1% of the sample goes to the ten largest clones.

From the germline V gene (reference sequence), CDR1 is SEHNR and CDR2 is FQNEAQ. The trim is 1 base for V and 1 base for J, with a gap of 15 bases between the germline ends. The CDR3 spans 17 residues, from the cysteine through the phenylalanine. CDR3 DNA only is kept here, 51 bases in frame from base 1. These data come from a study of cytomegalovirus exposure and HLA in healthy donors (dated by TCRdb to between 2016 and 2019). In the study overall: According to a later analysis, one platform produced both the roughly 130 validation repertoires and the roughly 660 repertoires of the first cohort. To predict cytomegalovirus infection status, the study combined high-throughput TCR immunosequencing, statistical association of individual TCRs with disease status, and machine learning. In addition to the first cohort of around 670 subjects, a separate validation cohort of around 110 different subjects was used. The aim of the study was to test whether cataloging public T cell receptors could identify signatures of past pathogen exposure.

Here is what the overall study found, with its caveats: A total of about 150 TCR beta chains were listed by the study as associated with cytomegalovirus. Subsequent analysis determined that TCRs grouped into clusters in the first cohort also showed a tendency toward co-occurrence across the roughly 120 validation repertoires, and 85% to 95% of cluster scores exceeded 0. Cytomegalovirus status was reported to be diagnosed by the classifier with high specificity and sensitivity in both the original and validation cohorts. In vitro tests confirmed that a few of the cytomegalovirus-associated TCR beta chains recognize cytomegalovirus antigens. The authors suggested that the approach could potentially be generalized to other disease states and immunological phenotypes. Across donors, most TCR sequences were observed very rarely, whereas some public TCRs were present in many individuals. All 120 or so repertoires were used to score co-occurrence in the validation cohort in a later analysis, because that analysis had no HLA typing for the cohort.

The chain is encoded by TRBV7-9 joined to TRBJ2-3, with the D gene call left open. The clonotype originates from a man under 40 in good health and CMV-seronegative. The specimen was PBMCs. The CDR3 sequence is CASSLGLVGSGTDTQYF. The sequenced DNA is TGTGCCAGCAGCTTAGGTCTAGTTGGATCTGGCACAGATACGCAGTATTTT. Outside the CDR3, residues come from the reference TRBV7-9 and TRBJ2-3 proteins, so the full variable domain is: DTGVSQNPRHKITKRGQNVTFRCDPISEHNRLYWYRQTLGQGPEFLTYFQNEAQLEKSRLLSDRFSAERPKGSFSTLEIQRTEQGDSAMYLCASSLGLVGSGTDTQYFGPGTRLTVL.